These 27 T cell receptor beta chains originate from one sample sequenced in a study of blood T cells in healthy people across ages. The use of a sample-barcoded 5' primer and a J-beta primer mix characterized a second PCR of about 6 to 12 cycles. TCRdb recomputed calls from the 5' RACE reads with MiXCR, one row per CDR3 protein. The sample has around 1,900,000 distinct CDR3 sequences; roughly two fifths are singletons. Sequences were obtained from blood. All receptors come from a human donor in good health.

In the case of this clonotype: One base away lies a much larger clone, so this may be a sequencing read error. The chain combines TRBV20-1 with TRBJ2-1; 10 bases line up with TRBD1. With V trimmed by 6 bases and J by 13 bases, 15 bases remained unmatched. From germline, CDR1 is DFQATT and CDR2 SNEGSKA (reference sequence). CDR3 length: 14 residues. The CDR3 DNA reads as TGCAGTGCGGCCGGGACAGGGGATTCCGAGACCCAGTTCTTC. Translated, it gives CSAAGTGDSETQFF.

The J gene is TRBJ1-5, the V gene TRBV4-1, with 7 nucleotides matching TRBD1. The CDR3 contains 16 residues. The junction had 7 bases not matched to a gene; V was cut back by 2 bases and J by 3 bases. Germline V gene data show CDR1 as MGHRA and CDR2 as YSYEKL. CDR3 loop: CASSQTQGLLNQPQHF. The CDR3 DNA reads as TGCGCCAGCAGCCAAACACAGGGGCTACTCAATCAGCCCCAGCATTTT.

The chain carries TRBV5-1 and TRBJ2-5; weak D call: TRBD2 (5 bases). V dropped 1 base and J dropped 5 bases, with 24 bases sitting between them. The CDR3 is made up of 18 amino acids. CDR1 is SGHRS and CDR2 is YFSETQ in the germline V gene. The CDR3 region is CASSLIGVQSVYTETQYF. Here the CDR3 DNA reads TGCGCCAGCAGCTTGATCGGGGTGCAGTCCGTCTATACGGAGACCCAGTACTTC.

Points on this clonotype: A read error may account for a junction end that differs from germline. The gene calls are TRBV6-2 or TRBV6-3 and TRBJ2-4; D is perhaps TRBD1 (5 bases). The CDR3 loop spans 10 amino acids. Per germline, CDR1 MNHEY and CDR2 SVGEGT. CDR3 nucleotide sequence: TGTGCCAGCAGTTACACCGGACACCACTTC. Protein: CASSYTGHHF.

The chain couples TRBV20-1 to TRBJ1-2, with 11 bases aligning to TRBD1. Trimming cost V 4 bases and J 6 bases; bases outside gene matches: 13. Germline V CDR1 and CDR2: DFQATT, SNEGSKA (reference sequence). The CDR3 length is 16 residues. This CDR3 reads CSATRRGQGGSHGYTF. The CDR3 nucleotides read TGCAGTGCTACTCGGAGGGGACAGGGGGGATCTCATGGCTACACCTTC.

DNA of the CDR3: TGTGCCAGCGGTGAAGTGTGGGCTTTCTTT. Protein: CASGEVWAFF. V and J are TRBV6-2 or TRBV6-3 and TRBJ1-1, with unresolved D. V lost 8 bases to trimming and J lost 11 bases, with 12 bases between them. This CDR3 comprises 10 residues. Germline assignment: CDR1 MNHEY and CDR2 SVGEGT.

The chain has TRBV20-1 and TRBJ2-7; 7 bases match TRBD1. Unmatched junction bases numbered 7, after V lost 6 bases and J lost 2 bases. Germline assignment: CDR1 DFQATT and CDR2 SNEGSKA (reference sequence). The CDR3 has 13 amino acids. The CDR3 here is CSAISTGTYEQYF. As DNA, the CDR3 is TGCAGTGCCATATCGACAGGGACCTACGAGCAGTACTTC.

This chain connects TRBV27 to TRBJ2-7, with 11 bases that match TRBD1. The V segment lost 7 bases and the J segment 0 bases; nucleotides outside the gene matches: 5. The CDR3 loop spans 15 amino acids. CDR1 is MNHEY and CDR2 is SMNVEV in the germline V gene (reference sequence). CDR3 sequence: CASIKGTGGSYEQYF. In DNA, the CDR3 is TGTGCCAGCATCAAGGGGACAGGGGGCTCCTACGAGCAGTACTTC.

The chain carries TRBV29-1 and TRBJ2-4, with TRBD1 matching 8 bases. After removal of 4 bases from V and 7 bases from J, the junction contained 6 bases not matched to a gene. The CDR3 sequence is 13 residues long. CDR1 is SQVTM, CDR2 ANQGSEA, per germline. CDR3 DNA sequence: TGCAGCGTTGTCGTGACAGGGGCGAACATTCAGTACTTC. This codes for CSVVVTGANIQYF.

The chain couples TRBV25-1 to TRBJ2-7; possibly TRBD2 for D (7 bases). This CDR3 comprises 16 residues. V dropped 5 bases and J dropped 7 bases, with 24 bases sitting between them. Germline CDR1 and CDR2: MGHDK and SYGVNS. The CDR3 is CASSNVGGASGWEQYF. In DNA form, the CDR3 reads TGTGCCAGCAGTAATGTTGGGGGGGCGTCCGGATGGGAGCAGTACTTC.

This clonotype was picked up a small number of times. The chain has TRBV4-1 and TRBJ2-3; D unresolved. The CDR3 contains 12 residues. Trimming removed 2 bases at V and 5 bases at J, with 5 bases between. CDR1 is MGHRA and CDR2 is YSYEKL in the germline V gene. The chain's CDR3 is CASSQYRDTQYF. CDR3 DNA: TGCGCCAGCAGCCAATATCGAGATACGCAGTATTTT.

The chain carries TRBV19 and TRBJ2-1; 8 bases are a match to TRBD1. V shed 5 bases and J 8 bases; nucleotides not matched to a gene: 11. The CDR3 has 15 amino acids. The germline V gene has CDR1 LNHDA and CDR2 SQIVND (reference sequence). The CDR3 spells CASSPRRTGYDEQFF. The CDR3 DNA sequence: TGTGCCAGTAGTCCACGTCGGACAGGGTACGATGAGCAGTTCTTC.

This clonotype was counted once. The chain has TRBV28 and TRBJ1-1, with a possible D match to TRBD1 (6 bases). The CDR3 loop spans 15 amino acids. V lost 6 bases to trimming and J lost 2 bases, with 16 bases between them. In germline, CDR1 is MDHEN, CDR2 SYDVKM. CDR3 sequence: CASSKRDTTNTEAFF. For the CDR3, the DNA is TGTGCCAGCAGCAAACGGGACACAACCAACACTGAAGCTTTCTTT.

This clonotype was counted between two and nine times. The rearrangement joins TRBV27 to TRBJ1-2; TRBD1 aligns across 7 bases. The CDR3 length is 15 residues. Germline V gives CDR1 MNHEY, CDR2 SMNVEV (reference sequence). After removal of 5 bases from V and 4 bases from J, the junction contained 10 bases not matched to a gene. The CDR3 spells CASSANRGFSYGYTF. The CDR3 coding sequence is TGTGCCAGCAGTGCCAACAGGGGCTTTAGCTATGGCTACACCTTC.

Remarks on this clonotype: The junction departs from the called germline gene at one end, perhaps through a read error. The chain uses TRBV7-2 and TRBJ1-4, with D unclear. CDR1 and CDR2 from the germline V gene are SGHTA and FQGNSA. The CDR3 totals 16 residues. CDR3 in amino acids: CASSASVSRSNEKRFF. CDR3 nucleotide sequence: TGTGCCAGCAGCGCAAGCGTGAGCAGGTCTAATGAAAAACGGTTTTTT. Looking up the rest from reference TRBV7-2 and TRBJ1-4 gives the full variable domain: GAGVSQSPSNKVTEKGKDVELRCDPISGHTALYWYRQSLGQGLEFLIYFQGNSAPDKSGLPSDRFSAERTGGSVSTLTIQRTQQEDSAVYLCASSASVSRSNEKRFFGSGTQLSVL.

In its sample, this clonotype was seen a few times. V usage is TRBV20-1 and J usage is TRBJ1-6; a weak D match, TRBD1 (5 bases). V lost 3 bases and J 1 base, leaving 10 bases between the germline ends. CDR1 is DFQATT and CDR2 is SNEGSKA in the germline V gene (reference sequence). The CDR3 loop spans 15 amino acids. The CDR3 spells CSARPEGSYNSPLHF. CDR3 DNA sequence: TGCAGTGCTAGGCCTGAGGGGTCCTATAATTCACCCCTCCACTTT.

This clonotype has only a few counts. This chain links TRBV28 with TRBJ2-7, with a tentative D call TRBD1 (6 bases). The V gene's germline CDR1 is MDHEN and CDR2 SYDVKM. V shed 6 bases and J shed 2 bases, with 14 bases lying between them. The CDR3 has 14 amino acids. The CDR3 DNA reads as TGTGCCAGCAGCATTTACAGGGAGCCCTACGAGCAGTACTTC. It codes for CASSIYREPYEQYF.

The rearrangement uses TRBV12-3 or TRBV12-4 and TRBJ2-5; TRBD2 agrees at 9 bases. The end of the DNA fits TRBJ2-7 better, so the J call may be wrong. This CDR3 has 13 residues. CDR3 DNA: TGTGCCAGCACCCCGGGACTAGCCCACGAGCAGTACTTC. Protein: CASTPGLAHEQYF.

This sequence joins TRBV20-1 and TRBJ2-5; D unresolved. This CDR3 region has 15 residues. Trimming removed 4 bases at V and 11 bases at J, with 26 bases between. Germline CDR1 reads DFQATT; CDR2 reads SNEGSKA (reference sequence). The CDR3 nucleotides are TGCAGTGCTATTCGGGTGGCGACGGCAACTTACCGGCAGTACTTC. It yields the protein CSAIRVATATYRQYF.

This clonotype was seen only a few times. Germline is not matched at one junction end, which may reflect a read error. CDR3 residues: CASSWTGGSSYEQYF. The CDR3 DNA reads TGTGCCAGCAGCTGGACAGGGGGGTCCTCCTACGAGCAGTACTTC. V is TRBV5-1 and J is TRBJ2-7; 10 bases are shared with TRBD1. This CDR3 has 15 residues. The germline gives CDR1 SGHRS, CDR2 YFSETQ.

The chain is built from TRBV6-2 or TRBV6-3 and TRBJ1-2, with a possible D match to TRBD1 (6 bases). The CDR3 totals 14 residues. The V end lost 3 bases, the J end lost 4 bases, and 12 bases lay between the germline ends. Germline V CDR1 and CDR2: MNHEY, SVGEGT. The CDR3 sequence: CASSYQGTSYGYTF. The CDR3 DNA reads as TGTGCCAGCAGTTATCAGGGGACGAGCTATGGCTACACCTTC.

V and J are TRBV18 and TRBJ1-5; D not resolved. The CDR3 is 13 residues long. V was clipped by 3 bases and J by 5 bases, with 8 bases between them. The germline CDR1 and CDR2 sequences are KGHSH and LQKENI. CDR3: CASSPETHQPQHF. In nucleotides, the CDR3 is TGTGCCAGCTCACCGGAGACTCATCAGCCCCAGCATTTT.

This chain links TRBV7-8 with TRBJ2-1; D not resolved. CDR3 length equals 12 residues. Between the trimmed V and J ends, which lost 0 bases and 12 bases, there was a span of 9 bases. The germline V gene has CDR1 SGHVS and CDR2 FQNEAQ. CDR3 in DNA: TGTGCCAGCAGCTTAGCTCAAGCAAGGCAGTTCTTC. Its protein is CASSLAQARQFF.

The chain recombines TRBV7-9 with TRBJ1-1; TRBD1 aligns across 7 bases. V shed 6 bases and J 7 bases; nucleotides not matched to a gene: 11. The CDR3 loop spans 14 amino acids. CDR1 is SEHNR, CDR2 FQNEAQ, per germline (reference sequence). The CDR3 here is CASRQGVGLGEAFF. The CDR3 DNA sequence: TGTGCCAGCAGGCAGGGGGTAGGTTTGGGTGAAGCTTTCTTT.

This clonotype was seen repeatedly, ten times or more. CDR3 loop: CASSLGQITDTQYF. CDR3 nucleotides: TGTGCCAGCAGCTTAGGACAGATCACAGATACGCAGTATTTT. The gene calls are TRBV11-2 and TRBJ2-3, with D perhaps TRBD1 (5 bases). Per the germline V gene, CDR1 is SGHAT and CDR2 is FQNNGV. The CDR3 runs 14 residues. With 1 base removed from V and 2 bases from J, the gap between germline ends came to 7 bases.

This clonotype was seen a few times. This rearrangement joins TRBV7-9 to TRBJ2-5; 11 bases match TRBD2. J was trimmed by 4 bases and V by 5 bases; bases with no gene match: 15. Germline V gene sequence: CDR1 SEHNR, CDR2 FQNEAQ (reference sequence). The CDR3 covers 18 residues. The CDR3 DNA follows: TGTGCCAGCAGCCCCGGTCGAGATAGCGGGGGGGCCAGAGAGACCCAGTACTTC. Translated, it gives CASSPGRDSGGARETQYF. Variable domain in full (rest from reference TRBV7-9 and TRBJ2-5): DTGVSQNPRHKITKRGQNVTFRCDPISEHNRLYWYRQTLGQGPEFLTYFQNEAQLEKSRLLSDRFSAERPKGSFSTLEIQRTEQGDSAMYLCASSPGRDSGGARETQYFGPGTRLLVL.

The genes are TRBV6-4 and TRBJ2-1; 15 bases are shared with TRBD2. The CDR3 is 17 residues long. The V segment lost 3 bases and the J segment 5 bases; nucleotides outside the gene matches: 5. CDR1 and CDR2 from the germline V gene are MRHNA and SNTAGT. This CDR3 reads CASSDEGLAGGNNEQFF. The CDR3 bases are TGTGCCAGCAGTGATGAGGGACTAGCGGGGGGAAACAATGAGCAGTTCTTC.